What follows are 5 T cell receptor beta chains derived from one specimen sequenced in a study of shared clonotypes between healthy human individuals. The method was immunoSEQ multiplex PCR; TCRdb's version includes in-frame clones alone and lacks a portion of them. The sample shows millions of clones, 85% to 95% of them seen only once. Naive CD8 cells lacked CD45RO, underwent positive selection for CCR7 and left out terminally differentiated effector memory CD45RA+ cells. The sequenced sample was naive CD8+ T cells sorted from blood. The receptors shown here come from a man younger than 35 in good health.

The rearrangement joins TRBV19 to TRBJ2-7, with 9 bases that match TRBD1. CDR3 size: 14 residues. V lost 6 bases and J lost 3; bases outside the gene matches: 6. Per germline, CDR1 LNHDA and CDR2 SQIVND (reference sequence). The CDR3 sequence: CASRMGQGGYEQYF. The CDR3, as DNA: TGTGCCAGTAGGATGGGACAGGGCGGCTACGAGCAGTACTTC.

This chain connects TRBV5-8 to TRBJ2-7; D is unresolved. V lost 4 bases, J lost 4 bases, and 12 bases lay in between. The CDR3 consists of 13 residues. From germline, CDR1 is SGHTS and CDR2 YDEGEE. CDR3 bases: TGTGCCAGCAGCCCACCGGGCGATTACGAGCAGTACTTC. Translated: CASSPPGDYEQYF.

The CDR3 coding sequence is TGTGCCAGCAGTCAGTGGGGGTATGCCACTGAAGCTTTCTTT. Translating it yields CASSQWGYATEAFF. The chain joins TRBV6-5 to TRBJ1-1; a possible D gene is TRBD1 (5 bases). The CDR3 totals 14 residues. Trimming pared 5 bases from V and 4 bases from J, leaving 14 bases between. CDR1 is MNHEY and CDR2 is SVGAGI in the germline V gene.

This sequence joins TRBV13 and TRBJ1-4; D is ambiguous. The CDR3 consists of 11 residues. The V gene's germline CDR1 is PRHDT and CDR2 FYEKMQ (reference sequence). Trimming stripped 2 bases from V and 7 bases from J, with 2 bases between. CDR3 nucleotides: TGTGCCAGCAGCTTAACTGAAAAACTGTTTTTT. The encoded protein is CASSLTEKLFF.

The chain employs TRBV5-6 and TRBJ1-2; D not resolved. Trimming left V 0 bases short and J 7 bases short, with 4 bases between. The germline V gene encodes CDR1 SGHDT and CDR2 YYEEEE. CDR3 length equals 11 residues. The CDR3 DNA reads TGTGCCAGCAGCTTGGATCTTGGCTACACCTTC. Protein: CASSLDLGYTF.